This T cell receptor (beta chain) was sequenced for a study of neoadjuvant anti-PD-1 for oral cavity cancer. Study-level points and caveats: After neoadjuvant nivolumab, PBMC T cell clonality was significantly higher in non-responders than responders.

The table came from immunoSEQ multiplex PCR; TCRdb's copy has only in-frame clones and leaves some out. Of 10,000 to 15,000 clones listed, about 71% were seen once; the top ten hold just over 2.5%. Of note for this clone: The antigen remains unidentified.

Time point described: after neoadjuvant nivolumab, at surgical resection. This specimen consisted of PBMCs, obtained after nivolumab (anti-PD-1) treatment. This clonotype was sampled from a person aged 35-80 years with oral cavity squamous cell carcinoma.

CDR3 region: CASQTGRSSYEQYF. The DNA of the CDR3 is TGTGCCAGCCAAACAGGGAGGTCTTCCTACGAGCAGTACTTC. The V call is TRBV7-8, the J call TRBJ2-7; possibly TRBD1 or TRBD2 for D (6 bases each). The germline V and J ends were trimmed by 8 bases and 1 base, with 15 bases remaining between them. The CDR3 is 14 amino acids. Germline values: CDR1 SGHVS, CDR2 FQNEAQ.